Detailed here is one T cell receptor beta chain. Its antigen is as yet unknown. These data belong to a study of Graves' ophthalmopathy and Graves' hyperthyroidism. Overall study results and limits: Sensitivity of 87.88% and specificity of about 84% were achieved when a 13-signature model separated ophthalmopathy from stable hyperthyroidism.

Orbital computed tomography, together with clinical symptoms, serum thyroxine, TRAb and thyroid ultrasound, was used for diagnosis. PBMCs were isolated from a roughly 9 ml sample of fresh peripheral blood. J lost 7 bases, V lost 6 bases, and 5 bases had no gene match. The CDR3 covers 14 residues. Germline values: CDR1 MNHEY, CDR2 SVGEGT. TCR beta CDR3 regions were amplified from RNA transcripts. The library came from an HTBI-primed first-round RT-PCR and a second-round multiplex PCR. TCRdb fed the multiplex PCR reads into MiXCR, producing one record per CDR3 protein. The sample yields over 150,000 distinct CDR3 sequences, 37% seen once.

The sequenced sample was peripheral blood. This chain connects TRBV6-2 or TRBV6-3 to TRBJ1-6; TRBD1 agrees at 8 bases. The sequence was collected from a woman aged 40 to 50 with Graves' ophthalmopathy. As DNA, the CDR3 is TGTGCCAGCAGCGACAGGGGAAGGAATTCACCCCTCCACTTT. Amino acid sequence: CASSDRGRNSPLHF.